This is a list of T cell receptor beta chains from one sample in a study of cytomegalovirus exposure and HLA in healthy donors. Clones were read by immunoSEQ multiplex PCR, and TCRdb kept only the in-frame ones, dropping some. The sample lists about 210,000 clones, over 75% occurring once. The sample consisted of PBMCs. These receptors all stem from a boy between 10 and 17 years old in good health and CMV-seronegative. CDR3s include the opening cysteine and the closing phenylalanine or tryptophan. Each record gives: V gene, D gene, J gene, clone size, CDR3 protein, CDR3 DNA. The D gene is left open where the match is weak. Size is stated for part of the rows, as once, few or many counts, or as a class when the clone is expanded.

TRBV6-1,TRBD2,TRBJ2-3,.,CASLLAGALDTQYF,TGTGCCAGCTTACTAGCGGGAGCTTTGGATACGCAGTATTTT
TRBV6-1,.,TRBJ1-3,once,CAAGGGDTIYF,TGTGCCGCGGGGGGGGGTGACACCATATATTTT
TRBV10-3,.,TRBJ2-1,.,CASRPGLSYNEQFF,TGTGCCTCCCGCCCGGGACTTTCCTACAATGAGCAGTTCTTC
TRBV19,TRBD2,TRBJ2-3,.,CATTSGFLDTQYF,TGTGCCACCACTAGCGGATTTTTGGATACGCAGTATTTT
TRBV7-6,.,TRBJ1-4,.,CASSLAYRHGEKLFF,TGTGCCAGCAGCTTAGCCTACCGACATGGTGAAAAACTGTTTTTT
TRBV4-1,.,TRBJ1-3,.,CASSQKIGEDADTIYF,TGCGCCAGCAGCCAAAAAATTGGGGAGGACGCCGACACCATATATTTT
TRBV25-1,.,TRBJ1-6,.,CASSESSEGWAPLHF,TGTGCCAGCAGTGAATCTTCGGAGGGTTGGGCACCCCTCCACTTT
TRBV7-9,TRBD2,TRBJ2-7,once,CSSSPRRGLAGGEQYF,TGTTCCAGCAGCCCCCGTCGTGGACTAGCGGGAGGGGAGCAGTACTTC
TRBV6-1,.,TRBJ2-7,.,CASSERSGSSSYEQYF,TGTGCCAGCAGTGAAAGGTCAGGCTCTAGCTCCTACGAGCAGTACTTC
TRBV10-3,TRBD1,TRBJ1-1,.,CAIKGQGENTEAFF,TGTGCCATCAAGGGGCAGGGGGAGAACACTGAAGCTTTCTTT
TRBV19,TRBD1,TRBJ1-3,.,CASSQGGHGNTIYF,TGTGCCAGTTCACAAGGGGGCCATGGAAACACCATATATTTT
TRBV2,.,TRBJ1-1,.,CASTDGGVEAFF,TGTGCCAGCACCGACGGGGGGGTGGAAGCTTTCTTT
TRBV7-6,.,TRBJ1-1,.,CASSLAVTRQREGTEAFF,TGTGCCAGCAGCTTAGCGGTTACCCGGCAGAGGGAGGGCACTGAAGCTTTCTTT
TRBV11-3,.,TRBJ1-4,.,CASASREGREKLFF,TGTGCCAGCGCCTCCAGGGAAGGACGTGAAAAACTGTTTTTT
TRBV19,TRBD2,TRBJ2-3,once,CASSFSSGRDTQYF,TGTGCCAGTAGTTTTTCCAGCGGGAGGGATACGCAGTATTTT
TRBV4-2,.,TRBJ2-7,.,CASSLRTGSFYEQYF,TGTGCCAGCAGCTTGCGAACCGGGTCCTTCTACGAGCAGTACTTC
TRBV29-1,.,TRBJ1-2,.,CSGTGSGGYTF,TGCAGCGGAACAGGGAGCGGTGGCTACACCTTC
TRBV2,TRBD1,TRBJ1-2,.,CASREGQGDGYTF,TGTGCCAGCAGGGAGGGACAGGGGGATGGCTACACCTTC
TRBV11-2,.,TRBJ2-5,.,CASSLETSRGETQYF,TGTGCCAGCAGCTTAGAGACTTCCCGTGGGGAGACCCAGTACTTC
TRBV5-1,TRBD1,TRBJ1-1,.,CASSLLTGDEAFF,TGCGCCAGCAGCTTGCTCACAGGGGACGAAGCTTTCTTT
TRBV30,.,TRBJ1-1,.,CAWARLAEAFF,TGTGCCTGGGCTCGGTTGGCTGAAGCTTTCTTT
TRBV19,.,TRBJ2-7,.,CASSMSGLAYEQYF,TGTGCCAGTAGTATGTCGGGACTTGCCTACGAGCAGTACTTC
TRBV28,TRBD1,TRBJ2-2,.,CASSSGTGNSYRELFF,TGTGCCAGCTCATCCGGGACAGGGAATAGTTACCGGGAGCTGTTTTTT
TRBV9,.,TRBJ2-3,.,CASSANRPGHTDTQYF,TGTGCCAGCAGCGCGAATCGCCCGGGACACACAGATACGCAGTATTTT
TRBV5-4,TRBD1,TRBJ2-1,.,CASSSGTGSYNEQFF,TGTGCCAGCAGTTCCGGGACAGGGTCCTACAATGAGCAGTTCTTC
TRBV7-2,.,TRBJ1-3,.,CASSLKSLNRAGNTIYF,TGTGCCAGCAGCTTAAAATCGTTGAACAGGGCTGGAAACACCATATATTTT
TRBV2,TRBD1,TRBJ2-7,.,CASSSQGVYEQYF,TGTGCCAGCAGCTCACAGGGGGTCTACGAGCAGTACTTC
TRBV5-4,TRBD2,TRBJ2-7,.,CASSPGLAYEQYF,TGTGCCAGCAGCCCGGGACTAGCCTACGAGCAGTACTTC
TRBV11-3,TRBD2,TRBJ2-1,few,CASSPSGSSYNEQFF,TGTGCCAGCAGCCCTAGCGGGAGCTCCTACAATGAGCAGTTCTTC
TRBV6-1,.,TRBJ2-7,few,CASSASSGTITYEQYF,TGTGCCAGCAGTGCGTCCTCCGGGACAATTACCTACGAGCAGTACTTC
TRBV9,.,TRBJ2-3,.,CASSSTTSRGDTQYF,TGTGCCAGCAGTTCCACAACCTCCAGGGGCGATACGCAGTATTTT
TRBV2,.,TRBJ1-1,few,CASIPDMNTEAFF,TGTGCCAGCATTCCAGACATGAACACTGAAGCTTTCTTT